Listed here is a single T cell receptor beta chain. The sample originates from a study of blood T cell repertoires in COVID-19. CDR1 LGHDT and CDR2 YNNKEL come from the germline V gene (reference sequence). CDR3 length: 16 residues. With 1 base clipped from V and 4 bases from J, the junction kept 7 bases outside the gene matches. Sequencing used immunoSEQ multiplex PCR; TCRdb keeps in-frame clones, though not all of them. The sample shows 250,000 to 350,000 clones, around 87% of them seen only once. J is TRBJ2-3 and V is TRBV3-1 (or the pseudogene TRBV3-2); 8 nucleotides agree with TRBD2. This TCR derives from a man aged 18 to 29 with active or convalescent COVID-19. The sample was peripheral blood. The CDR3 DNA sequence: TGTGCCAGCAGCCAAGGGACGGGAGGGATGTCAGATACGCAGTATTTT. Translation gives CASSQGTGGMSDTQYF.